The 19 T cell receptor beta chains presented below share a single source sample, sequenced in a study of identical twins. TCRdb reprocessed the 5' RACE reads via MiXCR and lists one record per CDR3 protein. The sample comprises fewer than 550,000 distinct CDR3 sequences, approximately 14% of which are singletons, and 0.44% rests with the top ten. These sequences were also reported in another study, on yellow fever vaccine responses in identical twins.

Material for sequencing was CD4+ T cells sorted from blood. Receptors were obtained from a woman between 18 and 29 years old in good health.

In its sample, this clonotype was seen a few times. V usage is TRBV10-2 and J usage is TRBJ2-5, with 15 nucleotides matching TRBD2. The CDR3 has 17 residues. Per the germline V gene, CDR1 is WSHSY and CDR2 is SAAADI. Trimming took 7 bases from V and 2 from J; bases not matched to a gene: 8. In nucleotides, the CDR3 is TGCGCCAGCAACTTTCAAGGACTAGCGGGAGGGCAAGAGACCCAGTACTTC. Translation: CASNFQGLAGGQETQYF.

Only a few counts were recorded for this clonotype. CDR3 DNA sequence: TGCAGTGCTAGAGACAGAACAGATACGCAGTATTTT. Translated, it gives CSARDRTDTQYF. V gene TRBV20-1 combines with J gene TRBJ2-3; D gene ambiguous. Germline V gives CDR1 DFQATT, CDR2 SNEGSKA (reference sequence). CDR3 length equals 12 residues. The V end lost 0 bases, the J end lost 3 bases, and 4 bases lay between the germline ends.

This clonotype showed up just a few times. This chain uses TRBV29-1 with TRBJ2-1; D might be TRBD2 (6 bases). The germline CDR1 and CDR2 sequences are SQVTM and ANQGSEA. Trimming pared 5 bases from V and 0 bases from J, leaving 11 bases between. The CDR3 consists of 14 residues. In DNA, the CDR3 is TGCAGCGTTCGACTAGAAAGCTCCTACAATGAGCAGTTCTTC. Its protein is CSVRLESSYNEQFF.

The V call is TRBV7-8, the J call TRBJ2-3; D ambiguous. V was cut by 0 bases and J by 5 bases, with 12 bases left in between. The CDR3 extends over 15 amino acids. Germline V lookup: CDR1 SGHVS, CDR2 FQNEAQ. The CDR3 is CASSLATGTLDTQYF. DNA of the CDR3: TGTGCCAGCAGCTTAGCCACTGGTACACTAGATACGCAGTATTTT. The complete variable domain, with remaining parts taken from reference TRBV7-8 and TRBJ2-3, reads GAGVSQSPRYKVAKRGQDVALRCDPISGHVSLFWYQQALGQGPEFLTYFQNEAQLDKSGLPSDRFFAERPEGSVSTLKIQRTQQEDSAVYLCASSLATGTLDTQYFGPGTRLTVL.

This clonotype was seen at least ten times. The chain combines TRBV5-1 with TRBJ2-1; unclear D gene. Trimming stripped 2 bases from V and 3 bases from J, with 9 bases between. The germline CDR1 and CDR2 sequences are SGHRS and YFSETQ. The CDR3 spans 14 residues. In DNA, the CDR3 is TGCGCCAGCAGCTTACCCAGTATCTACAATGAGCAGTTCTTC. Protein: CASSLPSIYNEQFF.

V gene TRBV6-5 combines with J gene TRBJ2-5; unclear D gene. This CDR3 has 13 amino acids. The germline gives CDR1 MNHEY, CDR2 SVGAGI. Trimming shortened V by 2 bases and J by 5 bases, and 9 bases separated the two germline ends. The CDR3, as DNA: TGTGCCAGCAGTTACGGGCCCTGGGAGACCCAGTACTTC. Its translation is CASSYGPWETQYF.

This clonotype was picked up a small number of times. The V call is TRBV20-1, the J call TRBJ2-1, with 9 bases that match TRBD2. V gave up 5 bases and J gave up 4 bases; unmatched junction bases: 12. Per the germline V gene, CDR1 is DFQATT and CDR2 is SNEGSKA (reference sequence). The CDR3 has 16 amino acids. The CDR3 DNA follows: TGCAGTGCTCCGGGCCCCGGGACTAGCCGATACAATGAGCAGTTCTTC. As protein: CSAPGPGTSRYNEQFF.

This clonotype was seen more than once but under ten times. The chain has TRBV24-1 and TRBJ1-5, with TRBD1 matching over 8 bases. CDR1 is KGHDR, CDR2 SFDVKD, per germline. The V gene end was trimmed by 4 bases and the J gene end by 2 bases; junction bases not matched to a gene: 6. This CDR3 has 16 amino acids. CDR3 coding DNA: TGTGCCACCAGTGACTCAGGGGGCGGGGGCAATCAGCCCCAGCATTTT. Translated, it gives CATSDSGGGGNQPQHF.

This clonotype was recorded many times. The chain has TRBV12-3 or TRBV12-4 and TRBJ1-1; 9 positions agree with TRBD1. The trim removed 5 bases at V and 0 bases at J, leaving 1 base unmatched. The CDR3 contains 14 residues. The CDR3 nucleotides read TGTGCCAGCAGTCGACAGGGGGTGAACACTGAAGCTTTCTTT. Protein: CASSRQGVNTEAFF.

This chain connects TRBV19 to TRBJ1-4; possibly TRBD1 for D (6 bases). The CDR3 contains 17 residues. The germline V gene encodes CDR1 LNHDA and CDR2 SQIVND (reference sequence). The V end was cut by 5 bases, the J end by 0 bases, with 16 bases between. CDR3 residues: CASSPQDRGATNEKLFF. The CDR3 DNA reads as TGTGCCAGTAGTCCCCAGGACAGAGGAGCAACTAATGAAAAACTGTTTTTT.

This rearrangement joins TRBV12-3 or TRBV12-4 to TRBJ2-5, with TRBD2 matching over 16 bases. The CDR3 has 17 residues. Trimming at V came to 6 bases and at J to 4 bases, leaving 8 bases not matched to a gene. Here the CDR3 reads CASSSGTSGRVRETQYF. DNA for the CDR3: TGTGCCAGCAGCTCCGGGACTAGCGGGAGGGTCAGAGAGACCCAGTACTTC.

This clonotype was seen a handful of times. The rearrangement links TRBV29-1 to TRBJ2-2; 15 bases map to TRBD2. Trimming took 6 bases from V and 1 from J; bases not matched to a gene: 12. The CDR3 is made up of 19 amino acids. CDR1 is SQVTM and CDR2 is ANQGSEA in the germline V gene. CDR3 in amino acids: CSVRTIGLAGGLNTGELFF. In nucleotides, the CDR3 is TGCAGCGTCCGCACCATAGGACTAGCGGGAGGGCTGAACACCGGGGAGCTGTTTTTT.

This clonotype was seen once. This chain joins TRBV20-1 and TRBJ2-3; D remains unclear. This CDR3 spans 17 amino acids. Trimming left V 5 bases short and J 3 bases short, with 24 bases between. The germline V gene encodes CDR1 DFQATT and CDR2 SNEGSKA (reference sequence). In nucleotides, the CDR3 is TGCAGTGCTCCCGGTAAAGACTGGTACGATATAACAGATACGCAGTATTTT. Encoded protein: CSAPGKDWYDITDTQYF.

V gene TRBV18 combines with J gene TRBJ2-5; TRBD1 aligns across 8 bases. V lost 0 bases to trimming and J lost 1 base; unmatched junction nucleotides: 4. The CDR3 consists of 16 residues. Germline V gives CDR1 KGHSH, CDR2 LQKENI. The CDR3 bases are TGTGCCAGCTCACCACCGGCAGGGGGCCTCCAAGAGACCCAGTACTTC. Its translation: CASSPPAGGLQETQYF.

The chain links TRBV5-1 to TRBJ2-1; TRBD2 aligns across 11 bases. This CDR3 is built from 19 residues. Germline V lookup: CDR1 SGHRS, CDR2 YFSETQ. V trimming: 4 bases; J trimming: 9 bases; junction bases outside the gene matches: 21. CDR3 coding DNA: TGCGCCAGCAGCCTCCAACCCGGGACTAGCGGACGTTCGAAGACTGAGCAGTTCTTC. Translating it yields CASSLQPGTSGRSKTEQFF.

V is TRBV6-2 or TRBV6-3 and J is TRBJ2-1; TRBD2 matches at 11 bases. Trimming cost V 8 bases and J 7 bases; bases outside gene matches: 4. CDR1 is MNHEY, CDR2 SVGEGT, per germline. The CDR3 has 13 residues. In DNA, the CDR3 is TGTGCCAGCGGACTAGCGGGTTTAAATGAGCAGTTCTTC. It is translated as CASGLAGLNEQFF.

This clonotype was detected only once. The chain links TRBV10-3 to TRBJ2-5; no clear D. The CDR3 is made up of 14 amino acids. V was cut by 2 bases and J by 2 bases, with 9 bases left in between. From germline, CDR1 is ENHRY and CDR2 SYGVKD. DNA of the CDR3: TGTGCCATCAGTGAGAGGCAGTCACAAGAGACCCAGTACTTC. This encodes CAISERQSQETQYF.

This clonotype was detected a few times. This chain joins TRBV27 and TRBJ1-6; weak D call: TRBD1 (5 bases). Germline V gene data show CDR1 as MNHEY and CDR2 as SMNVEV (reference sequence). The CDR3 length is 14 residues. Trimming pared 9 bases from V and 14 bases from J, leaving 23 bases between. The CDR3 region has the DNA TGTGCCAGTCAAATCGGGGGGGGAGTAGCAACCCTCCACTTT. Translated, it gives CASQIGGGVATLHF.

The rearrangement links TRBV5-1 to TRBJ2-1, with 7 bases aligning to TRBD1. The V gene's germline CDR1 is SGHRS and CDR2 YFSETQ. V dropped 2 bases and J dropped 7; count of bases not matched to a gene: 12. CDR3 size: 16 residues. CDR3 in amino acids: CASSLGDARGLNEQFF. CDR3 bases: TGCGCCAGCAGCTTAGGGGACGCCAGGGGGTTGAATGAGCAGTTCTTC.